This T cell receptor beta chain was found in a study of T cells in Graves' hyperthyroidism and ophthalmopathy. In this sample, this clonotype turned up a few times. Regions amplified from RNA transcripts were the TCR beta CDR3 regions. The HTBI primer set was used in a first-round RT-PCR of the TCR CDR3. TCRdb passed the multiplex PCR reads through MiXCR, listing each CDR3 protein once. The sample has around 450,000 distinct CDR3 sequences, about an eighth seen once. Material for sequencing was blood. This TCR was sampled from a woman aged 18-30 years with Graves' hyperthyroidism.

The CDR3 nucleotides are TGTGCCAGCAGTCCGCAAACAGGGATCGAGCAGTACTTC. As protein: CASSPQTGIEQYF. The gene calls are TRBV27 and TRBJ2-7; D is possibly TRBD1 (6 bases). Trimming cost V 5 bases and J 6 bases, with 14 bases left between them. CDR1 is MNHEY and CDR2 is SMNVEV in the germline V gene (reference sequence). The CDR3 loop spans 13 amino acids.